What follows are 4 T cell receptor beta chains derived from one specimen sequenced in a study of Ad26.COV2.S vaccination and SARS-CoV-2 variants (dated by TCRdb to the early 2020s). Library method: the immunoSEQ multiplex PCR assay. TCRdb limited this immuneACCESS table to in-frame rearrangements with V and J called. A share of clones is missing; checked studies link under half to unresolved V genes, and the rest is unexplained. This sample is represented by about 420,000 clones; around 87% of them were singletons. The ten largest clones capture around 3.6% of the sample. This specimen's treatment or condition label, interpreted: roughly 18 received Ad26.COV2.S at low or high dose, single or two shots; roughly five received placebo; per-sample allocation not given. Repertoires of vaccine and placebo recipients were sequenced from samples taken on day 63 after the first injection. The source was peripheral blood, collected in a trial of Ad26.COV2.S vaccine versus placebo. The receptors shown here come from a person between 18 and 65 years old who received the Ad26.COV2.S COVID-19 vaccine or a placebo.

The chain carries TRBV5-4 and TRBJ2-7, with D possibly matching TRBD1 (6 bases). This CDR3 spans 12 amino acids. Trimming stripped 4 bases from V and 6 bases from J, with 11 bases between. From germline, CDR1 is SGHNT and CDR2 YYREEE (reference sequence). The CDR3 here is CASSPNRVEQYF. CDR3 in DNA: TGTGCCAGCAGCCCGAACAGGGTCGAGCAGTACTTC.

The chain is built from TRBV7-9 and TRBJ2-3; D might be TRBD2 (6 bases). CDR1 is SEHNR and CDR2 is FQNEAQ in the germline V gene (reference sequence). Trimming shortened V by 5 bases and J by 6 bases, and 9 bases separated the two germline ends. This CDR3 has 12 amino acids. CDR3 region: CASSQRGDTQYF. The CDR3 nucleotides are TGTGCCAGCAGCCAACGGGGGGATACGCAGTATTTT.

The chain employs TRBV11-2 and TRBJ1-2; D is possibly TRBD1 (5 bases). Per the germline V gene, CDR1 is SGHAT and CDR2 is FQNNGV. V lost 2 bases, J lost 3 bases, and 16 bases lay in between. This CDR3 has 16 amino acids. CDR3 in DNA: TGTGCCAGCAGCTTAAGGGGAGGGAGGGAACACTATGGCTACACCTTC. Protein: CASSLRGGREHYGYTF.

The chain combines TRBV9 with TRBJ2-7; 7 nucleotides line up with TRBD2. The germline V gene has CDR1 SGDLS and CDR2 YYNGEE. This CDR3 has 15 residues. V shed 2 bases and J 0 bases; nucleotides not matched to a gene: 5. This CDR3 is CASSVGAGISYEQYF. The CDR3 nucleotides are TGTGCCAGCAGCGTCGGAGCGGGAATCTCCTACGAGCAGTACTTC.